This is a list of T cell receptor beta chains from one sample in a study of T cell responses to AZD1222 COVID-19 vaccine. Profiling relied on immunoSEQ multiplex PCR, and the TCRdb table lists in-frame clones only, not all of them. The profile shows 50,000 or so clones, about 87% of them singletons. The sample was peripheral blood, taken on day 0 of AZD1222 vaccination. These receptors all come from an adult in good health. The CDR3 runs from the conserved cysteine through the conserved F or W. Fields, in order: V gene, D gene, clone size, J gene, CDR3 protein, CDR3 DNA. The D gene is left open where the match is weak. Size is stated for part of the rows, as once, few or many counts, or as a class when the clone is expanded.

V: TRBV20-1; D: TRBD2; size: few; J: TRBJ2-2; CDR3: CSASAGGNTGELFF; DNA: TGCAGTGCTAGTGCGGGAGGGAACACCGGGGAGCTGTTTTTT
V: TRBV21-1; D: -; size: -; J: TRBJ1-1; CDR3: CAARIATGVETEAFF; DNA: TGTGCCGCCAGAATCGCGACGGGGGTAGAGACTGAAGCTTTCTTT
V: TRBV5-4; D: TRBD2; size: -; J: TRBJ2-1; CDR3: CATQTGREGYNEQFF; DNA: TGTGCCACCCAAACGGGGCGGGAGGGCTACAATGAGCAGTTCTTC
V: TRBV21-1; D: -; size: -; J: TRBJ2-1; CDR3: CASNMSRDFSHNEQFF; DNA: TGTGCCAGCAATATGTCGCGGGACTTTTCCCACAATGAGCAGTTCTTC
V: TRBV11-3; D: -; size: -; J: TRBJ2-2; CDR3: CASSKQGYTGELFF; DNA: TGTGCCAGCAGCAAACAGGGTTACACCGGGGAGCTGTTTTTT
V: TRBV2; D: -; size: -; J: TRBJ1-3; CDR3: CASGFSGNTIYF; DNA: TGTGCCAGCGGGTTCTCTGGAAACACCATATATTTT
V: TRBV15; D: -; size: -; J: TRBJ2-2; CDR3: CATSRAGGELFF; DNA: TGTGCCACCAGCAGGGCGGGCGGGGAGCTGTTTTTT
V: TRBV4-2; D: -; size: -; J: TRBJ1-5; CDR3: CASSQDPDSNQPQHF; DNA: TGTGCCAGCAGCCAAGATCCAGATAGCAATCAGCCCCAGCATTTT
V: TRBV15; D: TRBD1; size: -; J: TRBJ2-2; CDR3: CATKRQGARTGELFF; DNA: TGTGCCACCAAAAGACAGGGGGCCCGGACCGGGGAGCTGTTTTTT
V: TRBV6-1; D: -; size: -; J: TRBJ2-1; CDR3: CASSEGSVPNEQFF; DNA: TGTGCCAGCAGTGAAGGATCAGTCCCCAATGAGCAGTTCTTC
V: TRBV5-6; D: -; size: -; J: TRBJ2-3; CDR3: CASSGAATPGIF; DNA: TGTGCCAGCAGCGGAGCGGCCACACCTGGGATTTTT
V: TRBV5-1; D: -; size: -; J: TRBJ1-4; CDR3: CASSPGRGEKLFF; DNA: TGCGCCAGCAGCCCGGGGCGCGGAGAAAAACTGTTTTTT
V: TRBV2; D: TRBD1; size: once; J: TRBJ2-7; CDR3: CASSERTGAYEQYF; DNA: TGTGCCAGCAGTGAAAGGACAGGGGCCTACGAGCAGTACTTC
V: TRBV3-1/TRBV3-2; D: TRBD1; size: -; J: TRBJ2-3; CDR3: CASSQNRGGTDTQYF; DNA: TGTGCCAGCAGCCAGAACAGGGGCGGCACAGATACGCAGTATTTT
V: TRBV12-5; D: -; size: -; J: TRBJ1-2; CDR3: CASGTDSFYGYTF; DNA: TGTGCTAGTGGTACGGACTCGTTCTATGGCTACACCTTC
V: TRBV6-5; D: -; size: -; J: TRBJ2-1; CDR3: CASSLSSYNEQFF; DNA: TGTGCCAGCAGTTTGAGCTCCTACAATGAGCAGTTCTTC
V: TRBV21-1; D: -; size: few; J: TRBJ1-2; CDR3: CASSHKLGSPCYGYTF; DNA: TGTGCCAGCAGCCATAAACTTGGCAGCCCGTGCTATGGCTACACCTTC
V: TRBV5-1; D: -; size: -; J: TRBJ1-1; CDR3: CASSPFAREAEAFF; DNA: TGCGCCAGCAGCCCATTCGCAAGGGAAGCTGAAGCTTTCTTT
V: TRBV25-1; D: TRBD2; size: -; J: TRBJ2-1; CDR3: CASGGLAGGYNEQFF; DNA: TGTGCCAGCGGGGGACTAGCGGGAGGCTACAATGAGCAGTTCTTC
V: TRBV5-1; D: TRBD2; size: -; J: TRBJ2-1; CDR3: CASSSLRASGIGDEQFF; DNA: TGCGCCAGCAGCTCCCTCAGGGCTAGCGGGATTGGGGATGAGCAGTTCTTC
V: TRBV19; D: TRBD2; size: -; J: TRBJ2-2; CDR3: CASRPGLMNTGELFF; DNA: TGTGCCAGCCGGCCGGGACTAATGAACACCGGGGAGCTGTTTTTT
V: TRBV30; D: TRBD2; size: -; J: TRBJ2-1; CDR3: CACQSGSSYNEQFF; DNA: TGTGCCTGCCAGAGCGGGAGCTCCTACAATGAGCAGTTCTTC
V: TRBV19; D: TRBD2; size: -; J: TRBJ2-3; CDR3: CASSTLAGSSTDTQYF; DNA: TGTGCCAGTAGTACCCTAGCGGGGTCCAGCACAGATACGCAGTATTTT
V: TRBV2; D: -; size: -; J: TRBJ1-5; CDR3: CASDVFSNSNQPQHF; DNA: TGTGCCAGCGACGTGTTTTCTAATAGCAATCAGCCCCAGCATTTT
V: TRBV6-5; D: -; size: -; J: TRBJ1-2; CDR3: CASMDPNYGYTF; DNA: TGTGCCAGCATGGACCCTAACTATGGCTACACCTTC
V: TRBV12-5; D: -; size: -; J: TRBJ1-5; CDR3: CASATDNQPQHF; DNA: TGTGCTAGTGCGACAGACAATCAGCCCCAGCATTTT
V: TRBV30; D: -; size: -; J: TRBJ1-2; CDR3: CAWSVNPNYGYTF; DNA: TGTGCCTGGAGTGTAAACCCTAACTATGGCTACACCTTC
V: TRBV3-1/TRBV3-2; D: -; size: -; J: TRBJ2-1; CDR3: CASSQDGAVGYNEQFF; DNA: TGTGCCAGCAGCCAAGACGGAGCGGTGGGATACAATGAGCAGTTCTTC
V: TRBV6-5; D: TRBD2; size: few; J: TRBJ2-5; CDR3: CASKGTSGPQETQYF; DNA: TGTGCCAGCAAAGGGACTAGCGGGCCCCAAGAGACCCAGTACTTC
V: TRBV12-3/TRBV12-4; D: -; size: -; J: TRBJ2-1; CDR3: CASTPLEYSGQFF; DNA: TGTGCCAGCACCCCCCTTGAGTATTCTGGGCAGTTCTTC
V: TRBV5-5; D: TRBD1; size: once; J: TRBJ2-7; CDR3: CASSGDRVEQYF; DNA: TGTGCCAGCAGCGGGGACAGGGTAGAGCAGTACTTC
V: TRBV6-5; D: -; size: -; J: TRBJ1-1; CDR3: CASSYEGGGTEAFF; DNA: TGTGCCAGCAGTTATGAGGGGGGCGGCACTGAAGCTTTCTTT
V: TRBV27; D: -; size: -; J: TRBJ1-2; CDR3: CASSLSWGRGYTF; DNA: TGTGCCAGCAGTTTAAGTTGGGGGCGCGGCTACACCTTC
V: TRBV6-2/TRBV6-3; D: TRBD2; size: -; J: TRBJ2-1; CDR3: CASSPQRRASGSDNEQFF; DNA: TGTGCCAGCAGCCCTCAACGGCGGGCTAGCGGGAGTGATAATGAGCAGTTCTTC
V: TRBV5-6; D: -; size: -; J: TRBJ1-1; CDR3: CASSLWNGGSTEAFF; DNA: TGTGCCAGCAGCTTGTGGAATGGGGGGAGTACTGAAGCTTTCTTT
V: TRBV30; D: -; size: few; J: TRBJ1-6; CDR3: CAWKEFSYNSPLHF; DNA: TGTGCCTGGAAGGAGTTCTCCTATAATTCACCCCTCCACTTT
V: TRBV18; D: -; size: -; J: TRBJ2-7; CDR3: CASSQGQSEQYF; DNA: TGTGCCAGCTCACAAGGACAGAGCGAGCAGTACTTC
V: TRBV6-1; D: -; size: once; J: TRBJ2-7; CDR3: CASSAVLGYEQYF; DNA: TGTGCCAGCAGTGCCGTGTTGGGCTACGAGCAGTACTTC
V: TRBV30; D: -; size: -; J: TRBJ1-3; CDR3: CAWSEQGDTIYF; DNA: TGTGCCTGGAGTGAACAGGGAGACACCATATATTTT
V: TRBV30; D: -; size: -; J: TRBJ2-7; CDR3: CAGLFGGFYEQYF; DNA: TGTGCCGGCCTCTTTGGGGGCTTCTACGAGCAGTACTTC
V: TRBV5-1; D: -; size: -; J: TRBJ2-1; CDR3: CASSPDGSSYNEQFF; DNA: TGCGCCAGCAGCCCCGACGGGAGCTCCTACAATGAGCAGTTCTTC